These 18 T cell receptor beta chains came from one sample sequenced in a study of control samples from healthy donors and cancer patients. Sequencing was performed with immunoSEQ multiplex PCR; in TCRdb, only in-frame clones are kept and a portion is missing. This table holds 150,000 or so clones, 90% to 95% found once. Sequencing input: blood. These receptors originate from a woman aged 55-69 years in good health.

V gene TRBV5-1 combines with J gene TRBJ1-4; 8 bases match TRBD1. Germline CDR1 SGHRS, CDR2 YFSETQ. This CDR3 spans 14 amino acids. The J segment lost 7 bases and the V segment lost 1 base, leaving 3 bases of the junction unmatched. The CDR3 nucleotides read TGCGCCAGCAGCTTGTCACAGGGGGTTGAAAAACTGTTTTTT. This gives the protein CASSLSQGVEKLFF.

The chain uses TRBV7-2 and TRBJ1-3; 10 bases are shared with TRBD1. The ends lost 4 bases at V and 0 bases at J; junction bases unmatched: 12. The CDR3 covers 19 residues. CDR1 SGHTA and CDR2 FQGNSA come from the germline V gene. CDR3 amino acids: CASSSPGQGNRYSGNTIYF. For the CDR3, the DNA is TGTGCCAGCAGCTCACCGGGACAGGGGAATAGGTACTCTGGAAACACCATATATTTT.

J is TRBJ2-5 and V is TRBV27; 8 nucleotides match TRBD1. Germline V lookup: CDR1 MNHEY, CDR2 SMNVEV (reference sequence). The CDR3 is made up of 16 amino acids. The V gene end was trimmed by 3 bases and the J gene end by 7 bases; junction bases not matched to a gene: 13. The DNA for the CDR3 is TGTGCCAGCAGTTTGACAGGGGCACTCGTGGGAGGGACCCAGTACTTC. Translating gives CASSLTGALVGGTQYF.

The chain couples TRBV21-1 to TRBJ2-7; the table's D call TRBD2 went unverified against the DNA. TRBV21-1 represents a pseudogene. This CDR3 is built from 14 residues. CDR3 in DNA: TGTGCCAGCACCCTGGACGGGAGCTCCTACGAGCAGTACTTC. It is translated as CASTLDGSSYEQYF.

V is TRBV3-1 (or the pseudogene TRBV3-2) and J is TRBJ1-1, with a possible D match to TRBD1 (5 bases). V was cut by 7 bases and J by 5 bases, with 14 bases left in between. CDR1 and CDR2 (germline): LGHDT, YNNKEL (reference sequence). The length of the CDR3 is 13 residues. The CDR3 loop is CASTREGRTEAFF. CDR3 DNA: TGTGCCAGCACCCGGGAGGGGAGGACTGAAGCTTTCTTT.

J is TRBJ2-7 and V is TRBV9; D is perhaps TRBD2 (6 bases). The CDR3 consists of 15 residues. The ends were cut back, 3 bases at V and 0 bases at J, with 13 bases in the middle. CDR1 SGDLS and CDR2 YYNGEE come from the germline V gene. CDR3: CASSASLGGSYEQYF. DNA of the CDR3: TGTGCCAGCAGCGCCAGTCTGGGGGGCTCCTACGAGCAGTACTTC.

The chain has TRBV7-8 and TRBJ1-6, with TRBD1 as a possible D gene (6 bases). Germline CDR1 and CDR2: SGHVS and FQNEAQ. V lost 5 bases and J 0 bases, leaving 17 bases between the germline ends. This CDR3 spans 18 amino acids. The CDR3 loop is CASSTSPQGSSYNSPLHF. The CDR3, as DNA: TGTGCCAGCAGCACTTCCCCTCAGGGGAGCTCCTATAATTCACCCCTCCACTTT.

This chain joins TRBV7-8 and TRBJ2-2, with D hard to call. Germline V lookup: CDR1 SGHVS, CDR2 FQNEAQ. Trimming shortened V by 1 base and J by 6 bases, and 9 bases separated the two germline ends. The CDR3 spans 14 residues. The CDR3 region is CASSLGLSSGELFF. CDR3 DNA sequence: TGTGCCAGCAGCTTAGGATTGTCGTCCGGGGAGCTGTTTTTT.

The J gene is TRBJ2-5, the V gene TRBV19; 7 nucleotides line up with TRBD2. The V gene's germline CDR1 is LNHDA and CDR2 SQIVND (reference sequence). The CDR3 is 14 residues long. Germline trimming cut 6 bases from V and 4 bases from J; bases unmatched to any gene: 8. CDR3 DNA: TGTGCCAGTAGCGCCGGGACTAACGGAGAGACCCAGTACTTC. Protein product: CASSAGTNGETQYF. Drawing the rest from reference TRBV19 and TRBJ2-5, the complete variable domain is DGGITQSPKYLFRKEGQNVTLSCEQNLNHDAMYWYRQDPGQGLRLIYYSQIVNDFQKGDIAEGYSVSREKKESFPLTVTSAQKNPTAFYLCASSAGTNGETQYFGPGTRLLVL.

The chain combines TRBV4-3 with TRBJ2-3, with D possibly matching TRBD2 (6 bases). Germline lookup yields CDR1 LGHNA and CDR2 YSLEER. V was clipped by 3 bases and J by 1 base, with 14 bases between them. This CDR3 has 16 amino acids. Here the CDR3 DNA reads TGCGCCAGCAGCCAGCGGGGACCCCCCGGCACAGATACGCAGTATTTT. It specifies CASSQRGPPGTDTQYF.

The chain uses TRBV27 and TRBJ1-1; D is possibly TRBD1 (6 bases). This CDR3 is built from 17 residues. Germline values: CDR1 MNHEY, CDR2 SMNVEV (reference sequence). V was trimmed by 2 bases and J by 3 bases, leaving 19 bases between them. CDR3 residues: CASSLLNTGAGDTEAFF. CDR3 DNA sequence: TGTGCCAGCAGTTTACTAAACACCGGGGCAGGGGACACTGAAGCTTTCTTT.

This chain connects TRBV4-1 to TRBJ1-3; D perhaps matches TRBD1 (5 bases). The CDR3 covers 17 residues. With 0 bases removed from V and 3 bases from J, the gap between germline ends came to 15 bases. Germline CDR1 is MGHRA and CDR2 is YSYEKL. CDR3 nucleotides: TGCGCCAGCAGCCAAGATGATACAGGAGGGTATGGAAACACCATATATTTT. Protein sequence: CASSQDDTGGYGNTIYF.

This clone was detected once. The V and J genes are TRBV3-1 (or the pseudogene TRBV3-2) and TRBJ1-2; TRBD1 matches 12 bases. Trimming removed 0 bases from V and 8 bases from J; junction bases left unmatched: 7. Germline V gene data show CDR1 as LGHDT and CDR2 as YNNKEL (reference sequence). This CDR3 is built from 16 residues. The CDR3 DNA reads as TGTGCCAGCAGCCAAGATCGGGACAGGGGGCAGAGGGGCTACACCTTC. Encoded protein: CASSQDRDRGQRGYTF.

The J gene is TRBJ2-7, the V gene TRBV7-2; no reliable D call. CDR1 and CDR2 (germline): SGHTA, FQGNSA. V dropped 6 bases and J dropped 4 bases, with 16 bases sitting between them. This CDR3 is 14 amino acids long. This chain's CDR3 is CASSSTASPYEQYF. CDR3 DNA: TGTGCCAGCAGTTCAACAGCTAGTCCTTACGAGCAGTACTTC.

This chain joins TRBV18 and TRBJ1-2, with unresolved D. Germline V gene lookup returns CDR1 KGHSH and CDR2 LQKENI. The CDR3 loop spans 13 amino acids. V gave up 2 bases and J gave up 6 bases, with 10 bases separating them. For the CDR3, the DNA is TGTGCCAGCTCACCAAGGGAGGAACATGGCTACACCTTC. Residues: CASSPREEHGYTF.

This clone occurred once. The gene calls are TRBV2 and TRBJ2-1; 8 bases line up with TRBD1. The J segment lost 6 bases and the V segment lost 1 base, leaving 5 bases of the junction unmatched. This CDR3 has 15 amino acids. The germline V gene encodes CDR1 SNHLY and CDR2 FYNNEI. The CDR3 sequence: CASSEVRGLANEQFF. The CDR3 nucleotides read TGTGCCAGCAGTGAAGTCAGGGGGCTAGCCAATGAGCAGTTCTTC.

The J gene is TRBJ1-2, the V gene TRBV2, with D possibly matching TRBD1 (5 bases). Germline V gene data show CDR1 as SNHLY and CDR2 as FYNNEI. Trimming shortened V by 8 bases and J by 0 bases, and 10 bases separated the two germline ends. This CDR3 has 13 residues. The CDR3 loop is CASVGETNYGYTF. The DNA of the CDR3 is TGTGCCAGCGTGGGGGAAACTAACTATGGCTACACCTTC.

The chain has TRBV6-2 or TRBV6-3 and TRBJ2-2; TRBD2 matches 9 bases. The CDR3 is 17 amino acids. J lost 4 bases, V lost 5 bases, and 11 bases had no gene match. Per germline, CDR1 MNHEY and CDR2 SVGEGT. The CDR3 sequence: CASSQHGSSGVTGELFF. In DNA, the CDR3 is TGTGCCAGCAGTCAACATGGGTCTAGCGGGGTCACCGGGGAGCTGTTTTTT.